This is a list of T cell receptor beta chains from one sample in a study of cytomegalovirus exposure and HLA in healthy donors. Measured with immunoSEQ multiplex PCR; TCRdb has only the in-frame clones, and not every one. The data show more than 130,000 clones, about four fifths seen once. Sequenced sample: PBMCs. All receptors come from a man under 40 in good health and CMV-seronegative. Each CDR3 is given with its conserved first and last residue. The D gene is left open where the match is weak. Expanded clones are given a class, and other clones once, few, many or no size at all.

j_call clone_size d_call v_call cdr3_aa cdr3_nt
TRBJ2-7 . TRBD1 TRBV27 CASSSQQGAGFAEQYF TGTGCCAGCAGTTCACAACAGGGGGCAGGTTTTGCCGAGCAGTACTTC
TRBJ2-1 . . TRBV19 CASSSRDNEQFF TGTGCCAGTAGTTCGAGGGACAATGAGCAGTTCTTC
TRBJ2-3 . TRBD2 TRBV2 CASSDGTRKAADTQYF TGTGCCAGCAGTGACGGGACTAGAAAAGCAGCAGATACGCAGTATTTT
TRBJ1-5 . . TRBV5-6 CASSFRQGVNQPQHF TGTGCCAGCAGCTTCAGGCAGGGTGTCAATCAGCCCCAGCATTTT
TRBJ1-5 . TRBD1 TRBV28 CASSLNRGRDQPQHF TGTGCCAGCAGTTTAAACAGGGGGCGGGATCAGCCCCAGCATTTT
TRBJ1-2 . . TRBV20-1 CSALGRYGYTF TGCAGTGCACTGGGCCGCTATGGCTACACCTTC
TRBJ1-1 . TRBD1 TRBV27 CASSLGQRNTEAFF TGTGCCAGCAGTTTGGGACAGAGGAACACTGAAGCTTTCTTT
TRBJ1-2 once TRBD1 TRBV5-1 CASSSGQGVYGYTF TGCGCCAGCAGCTCGGGACAGGGGGTCTATGGCTACACCTTC
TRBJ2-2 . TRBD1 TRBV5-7 CASSLTGYTGELFF TGTGCCAGCAGCCTGACAGGGTACACCGGGGAGCTGTTTTTT
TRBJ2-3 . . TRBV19 CASSPGPTTDTQYF TGTGCCAGTAGTCCAGGGCCCACCACAGATACGCAGTATTTT
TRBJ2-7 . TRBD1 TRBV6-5 CASSYQPPGQGYEQYF TGTGCCAGCAGTTACCAACCTCCGGGACAGGGCTACGAGCAGTACTTC